This T cell receptor beta chain derives from a study of blood T cell repertoires in COVID-19. Study-wide background: PBMCs, B-cell-depleted T cells, or T cells were the source of the cDNA or gDNA that made up the material.

The protocol was immunoSEQ multiplex PCR, while the TCRdb copy is restricted to in-frame clones and leaves out a portion. The sample consists of about 230,000 clones, about 85% of them appearing once. Germline assignment: CDR1 SGHDN and CDR2 FVKESK. The CDR3 length is 15 residues. V lost 3 bases to trimming and J lost 6 bases; unmatched junction nucleotides: 7. The receptor's source is a woman aged 18-29 years who had recovered from COVID-19. Specimen: peripheral blood. The chain is built from TRBV14 and TRBJ1-4; 7 bases are shared with TRBD1. This CDR3 reads CASSHPTGRDEKLFF. The CDR3 bases are TGTGCCAGCAGCCACCCGACAGGGCGGGATGAAAAACTGTTTTTT.